A selection of T cell receptor beta chains follows, all from one sample in a study of response to subunit inactivated influenza vaccine. In TCRdb, the RT-PCR reads were re-called with MiXCR into one record per CDR3 protein. The table has more than 550,000 distinct CDR3 sequences, around 10% seen once. Another study also made use of these data, one on T cells expressing NK-cell markers.

The sequencing here drew on PBMCs from blood, taken on the day of vaccination. The source of these receptors is a man aged 45 to 65 who received an inactivated influenza vaccine. The CDR3 runs from the conserved cysteine through the conserved F or W. D genes are given only for firm matches. Size is omitted from some rows. Given values are once, few, many or a class for expanded clones.

cdr3_length | j_call | v_call | clone_size | d_call | cdr3_nt | cdr3_aa
14 | TRBJ2-3 | TRBV29-1 | few | NA | TGCAGCGTTGAAGTAGCGCAGGGCACAGATACGCAGTATTTT | CSVEVAQGTDTQYF
14 | TRBJ1-2 | TRBV6-1 | few | NA | TGTGCCAGCAGTAGGGACATCCTACGGAGGGGCTACACCTTC | CASSRDILRRGYTF
14 | TRBJ2-1 | TRBV4-3 | few | NA | TGCGCCAGCAGCCAAGGTGTTAGCTCGCCTGAGCAGTTCTTC | CASSQGVSSPEQFF
13 | TRBJ1-1 | TRBV18 | many | NA | TGTGCCAGCTCACCACCGGCCGGGACTGAAGCTTTCTTT | CASSPPAGTEAFF
16 | TRBJ2-4 | TRBV7-9 | many | NA | TGTGCCAGCAGCCCCCCTGGCGGAAGGACGAGAAACATTCAGTACTTC | CASSPPGGRTRNIQYF
15 | TRBJ1-1 | TRBV20-1 | many | NA | TGCAGTGCTAGTAAGGGGGGACTGGTGAACACTGAAGCTTTCTTT | CSASKGGLVNTEAFF
12 | TRBJ1-1 | TRBV27 | NA | NA | TGTGCCAGCAGTTTGTATCAGGGAGAAGCTTTCTTT | CASSLYQGEAFF
15 | TRBJ2-5 | TRBV7-7 | few | NA | TGTGCTAGCAGCTTAGTTGCGGACGAGCCCCAGACCCAGTACTTC | CASSLVADEPQTQYF
15 | TRBJ2-5 | TRBV5-1 | few | TRBD2 | TGCGCCAGCAGCTATACGAAGACTAGCGTGGAGACCCAGTACTTC | CASSYTKTSVETQYF
14 | TRBJ1-5 | TRBV6-2/TRBV6-3 | few | NA | TGTGCCAGCAGTTATGCCAGGGACGGTCAGCCCCAGCATTTT | CASSYARDGQPQHF
16 | TRBJ2-3 | TRBV11-2 | NA | TRBD2 | TGTGCCAGCAGCTTAGTCGGGACTAGCGGGGGAGATACGCAGTATTTT | CASSLVGTSGGDTQYF
15 | TRBJ1-1 | TRBV7-9 | few | TRBD1 | TGTGCCAGCAGCTCGACAGGGCAGCCAACAGGTGAAGCTTTCTTT | CASSSTGQPTGEAFF
15 | TRBJ2-7 | TRBV25-1 | NA | NA | TGTGCCAGCAGTGATTTCCAGGGTGGGTCCTACGAGCAGTACTTC | CASSDFQGGSYEQYF
14 | TRBJ1-1 | TRBV6-1 | few | TRBD1 | TGTGCCAGCTCAAACAGGGGGCAGAACACTGAAGCTTTCTTT | CASSNRGQNTEAFF
15 | TRBJ2-7 | TRBV19 | many | NA | TGTGCCAGTAGTATAGAGGCCGATGGACCCTACGAGCAGTACTTC | CASSIEADGPYEQYF
14 | TRBJ1-1 | TRBV7-6 | few | TRBD1 | TGTGCCAGCAGTCCTACAGGGGGTGTAACTGAAGCTTTCTTT | CASSPTGGVTEAFF
16 | TRBJ2-3 | TRBV7-2 | few | TRBD2 | TGTGCCAGCAGCAGGGGACTAGCGGCCCTAAGGGATACGCAGTATTTT | CASSRGLAALRDTQYF
14 | TRBJ2-7 | TRBV6-2/TRBV6-3 | NA | NA | TGTGCCAGCAGTTTCACGCTATGGACGGGAGAGCAGTACTTC | CASSFTLWTGEQYF
15 | TRBJ1-2 | TRBV20-1 | NA | NA | TGCAGTGCTAGAGATCAGGCGGCGCTGGTTAGAGGCTACACCTTC | CSARDQAALVRGYTF
17 | TRBJ1-1 | TRBV4-1 | few | NA | TGCGCCAGCAGCCAAGCTCTATTAGGGCAATCGAACACTGAAGCTTTCTTT | CASSQALLGQSNTEAFF
14 | TRBJ1-1 | TRBV7-9 | few | NA | TGTGCCAGCAGCTTAGTGGTAGGCCTCGGGGAAGCTTTCTTT | CASSLVVGLGEAFF
18 | TRBJ1-1 | TRBV6-2/TRBV6-3 | many | TRBD1 | TGTGCCAGCAGTTACCCGACGGGGACAGGGACTCCGAACACTGAAGCTTTCTTT | CASSYPTGTGTPNTEAFF